The 16 T cell receptor beta chains reported below all come from one sample, sequenced in a study of radiotherapy plus CTLA-4 blockade in lung cancer. Sequencing was performed with immunoSEQ multiplex PCR; in TCRdb, only in-frame clones are kept and a portion is missing. The table has approximately 80,000 clones, roughly 80% seen once; the top ten hold approximately 0.8%. Sequencing used peripheral blood, obtained from a patient treated with radiotherapy plus ipilimumab. Source of these receptors: a human donor with non-small cell lung cancer who had stable disease on radiotherapy plus ipilimumab.

The chain carries TRBV4-2 and TRBJ2-5, with a possible D match to TRBD2 (5 bases). CDR3 length: 13 amino acids. V lost 4 bases, J lost 10 bases, and 16 bases lay in between. Per germline, CDR1 LGHNA and CDR2 YNFKEQ. CDR3 residues: CASSLGLVKVQYF. The DNA for the CDR3 is TGTGCCAGCAGCCTAGGACTGGTGAAGGTCCAGTACTTC.

The chain has TRBV7-9 and TRBJ1-1; 7 bases are shared with TRBD1. Germline values: CDR1 SEHNR, CDR2 FQNEAQ (reference sequence). Germline trimming cut 4 bases from V and 1 base from J; bases unmatched to any gene: 3. This CDR3 is built from 14 residues. CDR3 DNA sequence: TGTGCCAGCAGCTACAACAGGGGGAACACTGAAGCTTTCTTT. Amino acids: CASSYNRGNTEAFF.

To note about this clone: This CDR3 is also generated by other DNA sequences in the sample. The CDR3 DNA reads as TGTGCCAGCTCACCACAGGGGGGAAACACCGGGGAGCTGTTTTTT. As protein: CASSPQGGNTGELFF. V gene TRBV18 combines with J gene TRBJ2-2; TRBD1 or TRBD2 may be the D gene (6 bases each). Trimming removed 1 base at V and 2 bases at J, with 8 bases between. The CDR3 is 15 residues long. The germline gives CDR1 KGHSH, CDR2 LQKENI.

The genes are TRBV9 and TRBJ1-2; D is unclear. This CDR3 region has 13 residues. Germline assignment: CDR1 SGDLS and CDR2 YYNGEE. Trimming left V 3 bases short and J 2 bases short, with 8 bases between. CDR3 in DNA: TGTGCCAGCAGCGCGACGGAAAACTATGGCTACACCTTC. It translates to CASSATENYGYTF.

The rearrangement links TRBV5-1 to TRBJ2-7, with 8 bases lining up with TRBD2. The CDR3 runs to 14 residues. V was clipped by 4 bases and J by 4 bases; unmatched bases: 7. The germline gives CDR1 SGHRS, CDR2 YFSETQ. CDR3 amino acids: CASSRIEREYEQYF. Here the CDR3 DNA reads TGCGCCAGCAGCCGTATTGAGCGGGAGTACGAGCAGTACTTC.

The J gene is TRBJ2-2, the V gene TRBV29-1; unclear D gene. V lost 3 bases to trimming and J lost 3 bases, with 8 bases between them. Germline-derived CDR1 and CDR2 are SQVTM and ANQGSEA. The CDR3 is 13 amino acids. In DNA form, the CDR3 reads TGCAGCGTTGACGCCGGATACACCGGGGAGCTGTTTTTT. Residues: CSVDAGYTGELFF.

The sample holds one count of this clone. The chain employs TRBV6-5 and TRBJ1-2; D gene uncertain. The CDR3 extends over 12 amino acids. CDR1 is MNHEY and CDR2 is SVGAGI in the germline V gene. V lost 2 bases, J lost 8 bases, and 9 bases lay in between. This chain's CDR3 is CASSYAGWGYTF. The DNA of the CDR3 is TGTGCCAGCAGTTACGCCGGATGGGGCTACACCTTC.

The gene calls are TRBV14 and TRBJ2-7, with a possible D match to TRBD1 (5 bases). The CDR3 is made up of 15 amino acids. Germline V gene data show CDR1 as SGHDN and CDR2 as FVKESK. Trimming removed 2 bases at V and 4 bases at J, with 15 bases between. The CDR3 region has the DNA TGTGCCAGCAGCCAACAGGGATCGAAGGTTTACGAGCAGTACTTC. Protein: CASSQQGSKVYEQYF. The complete variable domain, with remaining parts taken from reference TRBV14 and TRBJ2-7, reads EAGVTQFPSHSVIEKGQTVTLRCDPISGHDNLYWYRRVMGKEIKFLLHFVKESKQDESGMPNNRFLAERTGGTYSTLKVQPAELEDSGVYFCASSQQGSKVYEQYFGPGTRLTVT.

This clone occurred a few times. The rearrangement links TRBV28 to TRBJ2-7; TRBD2 matches at 9 bases. This CDR3 contains 14 residues. The J segment lost 5 bases and the V segment lost 4 bases, leaving 6 bases of the junction unmatched. CDR1 is MDHEN, CDR2 SYDVKM, per germline. The CDR3 is CASSSPSGTNEQYF. CDR3 nucleotides: TGTGCCAGCAGTTCACCTAGCGGGACCAACGAGCAGTACTTC.

The chain uses TRBV6-6 and TRBJ1-6; D may be TRBD1 (6 bases). This CDR3 region has 15 residues. The V end was cut by 6 bases, the J end by 6 bases, with 15 bases between. Germline CDR1 is MNHNY and CDR2 is SVGAGI (reference sequence). For the CDR3, the DNA is TGTGCCAGCAGGCCTCAGGGGATGAGTAATTCACCCCTCCACTTT. Protein product: CASRPQGMSNSPLHF.

The V call is TRBV4-1, the J call TRBJ1-4, with 7 bases that match TRBD1. V shed 6 bases, J shed 8 bases, and the junction held 12 bases outside the gene matches. Germline V gives CDR1 MGHRA, CDR2 YSYEKL. This CDR3 is 15 amino acids long. Here the CDR3 DNA reads TGCGCCAGCAGGCTACAAGACAGGGATAGGGAAAAACTGTTTTTT. Amino acids: CASRLQDRDREKLFF.

The chain uses TRBV6-1 and TRBJ2-7; 8 positions match TRBD1. This CDR3 is built from 14 residues. V shed 10 bases, J shed 0 bases, and the junction held 8 bases outside the gene matches. Germline CDR1 reads MNHNS; CDR2 reads SASEGT. The CDR3 coding sequence is TGTGCCAACCCTCCGGGACAGGCCTCCTACGAGCAGTACTTC. Translated, it gives CANPPGQASYEQYF.

In its sample, this clone was seen once. V gene TRBV27 combines with J gene TRBJ1-6; the D is unclear. This CDR3 has 13 amino acids. Germline values: CDR1 MNHEY, CDR2 SMNVEV (reference sequence). V lost 4 bases, J lost 3 bases, and 4 bases lay in between. Written as DNA, the CDR3 is TGTGCCAGCAGTTCGGGCTATAATTCACCCCTCCACTTT. Protein: CASSSGYNSPLHF.

This clone was recorded a few times. The V call is TRBV28, the J call TRBJ2-1; possible D gene TRBD2, 6 bases. From germline, CDR1 is MDHEN and CDR2 SYDVKM. Trimming shortened V by 7 bases and J by 6 bases, and 10 bases separated the two germline ends. The CDR3 is made up of 12 amino acids. CDR3 loop: CASTGGLNEQFF. CDR3 in DNA: TGTGCCAGCACAGGAGGGCTCAATGAGCAGTTCTTC. Full variable domain (rest looked up from reference TRBV28 and TRBJ2-1): DVKVTQSSRYLVKRTGEKVFLECVQDMDHENMFWYRQDPGLGLRLIYFSYDVKMKEKGDIPEGYSVSREKKERFSLILESASTNQTSMYLCASTGGLNEQFFGPGTRLTVL.

This chain links TRBV29-1 with TRBJ2-3; the D gene is possibly TRBD1 (5 bases). Germline V gene lookup returns CDR1 SQVTM and CDR2 ANQGSEA. Trimming pared 7 bases from V and 0 bases from J, leaving 8 bases between. CDR3 size: 12 residues. The CDR3 reads CSGRQSTDTQYF. CDR3 sequence (DNA): TGCAGCGGTAGACAGAGCACAGATACGCAGTATTTT.

CDR3 DNA sequence: TGTGCCAGCAGCCAAGATCGTGGACCCCGGCTCGTCTCTGGAAACACCATATATTTT. Protein: CASSQDRGPRLVSGNTIYF. The V gene is TRBV4-2, the J gene TRBJ1-3; D is uncertain. Germline values: CDR1 LGHNA, CDR2 YNFKEQ. Trimming stripped 0 bases from V and 0 bases from J, with 18 bases between. The CDR3 runs 19 residues.